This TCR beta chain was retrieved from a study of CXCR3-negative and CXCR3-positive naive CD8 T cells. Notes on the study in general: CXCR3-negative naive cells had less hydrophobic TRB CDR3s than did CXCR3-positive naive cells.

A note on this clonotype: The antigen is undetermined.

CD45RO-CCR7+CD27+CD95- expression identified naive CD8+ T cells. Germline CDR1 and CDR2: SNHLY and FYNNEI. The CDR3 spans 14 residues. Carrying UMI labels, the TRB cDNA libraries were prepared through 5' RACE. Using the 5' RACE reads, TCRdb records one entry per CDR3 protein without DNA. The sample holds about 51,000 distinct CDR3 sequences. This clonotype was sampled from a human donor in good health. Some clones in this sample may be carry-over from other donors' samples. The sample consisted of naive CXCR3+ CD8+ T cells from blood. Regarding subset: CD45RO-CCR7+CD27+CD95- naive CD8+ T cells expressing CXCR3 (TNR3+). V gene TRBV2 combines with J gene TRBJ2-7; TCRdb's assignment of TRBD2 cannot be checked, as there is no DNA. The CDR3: CASSEGLRFGEQYF.